The 22 T cell receptor beta chains below come from one sample, sequenced in a study of tumor-infiltrating lymphocytes in primary liver carcinoma. Unsorted whole blood yielded blood RNA, and germline DNA was extracted as well. The authors made TCR beta cDNA from 500 ng total RNA with a constant-region primer. For TCR beta, libraries were produced by three nested multiplex PCR rounds using slightly modified ARM-PCR. TRBV1-TRBV30 forward primers and a C-beta reverse primer were used in the first two PCR rounds, which each ran for ten to eleven cycles. TCRdb called the multiplex PCR reads again in MiXCR, with one record for every CDR3 protein. Among 250,000 to 400,000 distinct CDR3 sequences, 55% to 65% were seen once, and the ten largest hold roughly 9%. The sequenced sample consisted of peripheral blood. The receptors were sampled from a middle-aged man with primary liver carcinoma and hepatitis B virus infection.

V and J are TRBV28 and TRBJ2-1; D not resolved. This CDR3 is 13 amino acids long. Germline assignment: CDR1 MDHEN and CDR2 SYDVKM. With 3 bases removed from V and 5 bases from J, the gap between germline ends came to 8 bases. The CDR3 is CASSFVGDNEQFF. CDR3 DNA sequence: TGTGCCAGCAGTTTTGTAGGAGACAATGAGCAGTTCTTC.

Of note for this clonotype: A read error may be the cause here, since a much bigger clone is one base away. The chain combines TRBV4-3 with TRBJ2-7; D might be TRBD1 (6 bases). Germline V CDR1 and CDR2: LGHNA, YSLEER. CDR3 length equals 19 residues. V lost 0 bases to trimming and J lost 4 bases, with 25 bases between them. In DNA form, the CDR3 reads TGCGCCAGCAGCCAAGAGGATCCCCCCCACAGGGTCGGTTCTTACGAGCAGTACTTC. Protein sequence: CASSQEDPPHRVGSYEQYF.

Comment on this clonotype: A much larger clone lies one base from this, so it may be a read error. The CDR3 spells CASSQSIAVTGRWETQYF. CDR3 coding DNA: TGCGCCAGCAGCCAATCCATAGCGGTAACGGGAAGGTGGGAGACCCAGTACTTC. The rearrangement links TRBV4-3 to TRBJ2-5, with D possibly matching TRBD2 (6 bases). Germline CDR1 reads LGHNA; CDR2 reads YSLEER. This CDR3 has 18 residues. The germline V and J ends were trimmed by 2 bases and 5 bases, with 24 bases remaining between them.

In its sample, this clonotype was seen many times. V usage is TRBV11-2 and J usage is TRBJ2-1; 15 nucleotides align to TRBD2. Germline trimming cut 4 bases from V and 0 bases from J; bases unmatched to any gene: 7. Germline values: CDR1 SGHAT, CDR2 FQNNGV. The CDR3 runs 19 residues. CDR3 loop: CASSSTRTSGRVSYNEQFF. The CDR3 DNA is TGTGCCAGCAGCTCCACCCGGACTAGCGGGAGGGTCTCCTACAATGAGCAGTTCTTC.

About this clonotype: This is likely a read error, given that the CDR3 carries no conserved phenylalanine or tryptophan at its end. The chain links TRBV29-1 to TRBJ2-5, with D possibly TRBD1 on 5 matching bases. V lost 2 bases and J 8 bases, leaving 15 bases between the germline ends. Germline-derived CDR1 and CDR2 are SQVTM and ANQGSEA. The CDR3 is 13 residues long. The CDR3 here is CSVENVLGDTQYI. The CDR3 coding sequence is TGCAGCGTTGAAAATGTATTAGGGGATACCCAGTACATC.

Worth noting for this clonotype: One end of the junction fails to match germline, which may point to a read error. V is TRBV4-2 and J is TRBJ1-5; D gene unclear. CDR1 LGHNA and CDR2 YNFKEQ come from the germline V gene. The CDR3 sequence is 18 residues long. The CDR3: CTSGQDADRRTSNQPQHF. The DNA of the CDR3 is TGTACCAGTGGCCAAGATGCGGACCGGCGGACCAGTAATCAGCCCCAGCATTTT.

A word on this clonotype: A read error may be the cause here, since a much bigger clone is one base away. The chain employs TRBV29-1 and TRBJ2-7; no firm D call. The CDR3 length is 11 residues. Germline CDR1 reads SQVTM; CDR2 reads ANQGSEA. CDR3 residues: CSVEAAYEQCF. As DNA, the CDR3 is TGCAGCGTTGAAGCAGCCTACGAGCAGTGCTTC.

With respect to this clonotype: The conserved closing phenylalanine or tryptophan is absent in this CDR3, likely reflecting a read error. The chain links TRBV29-1 to TRBJ2-2; D perhaps matches TRBD1 (6 bases). CDR1 is SQVTM and CDR2 is ANQGSEA in the germline V gene. Trimming took off 4 bases at V and 5 bases at J, with 11 bases between the two ends. The CDR3 loop spans 13 amino acids. In nucleotides, the CDR3 is TGCAGCGTTGCCAGGGGAAGGACCGGGGAGCTGTTTTCT. This codes for CSVARGRTGELFS.

Comment on this clonotype: A much larger clone lies one base from this, so it may be a read error. This chain links TRBV29-1 with TRBJ1-1, with 10 positions matching TRBD1. CDR1 and CDR2 from the germline V gene are SQVTM and ANQGSEA. The CDR3 totals 13 residues. V shed 7 bases and J 6 bases; nucleotides not matched to a gene: 8. DNA for the CDR3: TGCAGCGCGACAGGGGGCTTGAATTCTGAAGCTTTCTTT. Its protein product is CSATGGLNSEAFF.

This clonotype was seen a handful of times. The J gene is TRBJ2-1, the V gene TRBV30; 9 bases are shared with TRBD2. CDR3 size: 17 residues. Germline V gene sequence: CDR1 GTSNPN, CDR2 SVGIG (reference sequence). V trimming: 3 bases; J trimming: 1 base; junction bases outside the gene matches: 10. The CDR3 bases are TGTGCCTGGAGAGGCATAAGGCGGGAGGGTTCCTACAATGAGCAGTTCTTC. Translated: CAWRGIRREGSYNEQFF. The entire variable domain, with the rest obtained from reference TRBV30 and TRBJ2-1, is as follows: SQTIHQWPATLVQPVGSPLSLECTVEGTSNPNLYWYRQAAGRGLQLLFYSVGIGQISSEVPQNLSASRPQDRQFILSSKKLLLSDSGFYLCAWRGIRREGSYNEQFFGPGTRLTVL.

This clonotype is a singleton in its sample. Its ends do not fully match the called genes, so a read error is possible. This chain joins TRBV29-1 and TRBJ2-7; D is undetermined. The CDR3 extends over 12 amino acids. The germline CDR1 and CDR2 sequences are SQVTM and ANQGSEA. The DNA of the CDR3 is TGCAGCGTTGTTACACTTTCCTACGAGCGGTACTTC. It translates to CSVVTLSYERYF.

This clonotype was observed a single time. The junction departs from germline at one end; a sequencing error may be responsible. The V gene is TRBV11-2, the J gene TRBJ2-1, with 12 positions matching TRBD2. The germline gives CDR1 SGHAT, CDR2 FQNNGV. This CDR3 is built from 16 residues. The CDR3 nucleotides read TGTGCCAGCAACTTAAATCGGACTAGCGGGAATAATGAGCAGTTCTTC. This translates into CASNLNRTSGNNEQFF.

Comments on this clonotype: Since a much larger clone is just one base distant, this may be a read error. This CDR3 fails to terminate in the conserved phenylalanine or tryptophan, so it likely reflects a read error. The V gene is TRBV29-1, the J gene TRBJ2-7, with a possible D match to TRBD2 (6 bases). CDR3 length: 14 amino acids. With 7 bases removed from V and 3 bases from J, the gap between germline ends came to 19 bases. CDR1 is SQVTM, CDR2 ANQGSEA, per germline. This chain's CDR3 is CSAEGARGIYEQYS. As DNA, the CDR3 is TGCAGCGCGGAAGGGGCCCGGGGGATCTACGAGCAGTACTCC.

The rearrangement uses TRBV20-1 and TRBJ1-2; possible D gene TRBD1, 6 bases. Germline V gene sequence: CDR1 DFQATT, CDR2 SNEGSKA (reference sequence). This CDR3 has 16 residues. Trimming took off 0 bases at V and 3 bases at J, with 17 bases between the two ends. DNA for the CDR3: TGCAGTGCTAGAGATCGTTACAGGGCGGTTGACTATGGCTACACCTTC. This encodes CSARDRYRAVDYGYTF.

This clonotype showed up just a few times. The CDR3 coding sequence is TGTGCCAGCACCCTGACTAGCGGGAGCCGGGGGACAGATACGCAGTATTTT. This translates into CASTLTSGSRGTDTQYF. The chain is built from TRBV7-9 and TRBJ2-3; TRBD2 agrees at 12 bases. J gave up 3 bases and V 7 bases, and 11 bases lay outside the gene matches. Germline CDR1 is SEHNR and CDR2 is FQNEAQ (reference sequence). CDR3 length equals 17 residues.

As concerns this clonotype: A much more abundant neighbour one base away suggests this may be a read error. This chain links TRBV5-5 with TRBJ2-7, with D perhaps matching TRBD2 (5 bases). The germline CDR1 and CDR2 sequences are SGHKS and YYEKEE (reference sequence). CDR3 length equals 13 residues. The CDR3 DNA reads TGTACCAGCAGTCGATCGGGAATCTACGAGCAGTACTTC. Translation: CTSSRSGIYEQYF.

The gene calls are TRBV5-1 and TRBJ2-5; 8 bases match TRBD2. Unmatched junction bases numbered 6, after V lost 4 bases and J lost 4 bases. The CDR3 runs to 14 residues. Germline V lookup: CDR1 SGHRS, CDR2 YFSETQ. The CDR3 nucleotides are TGCGCCAGCAGCCTGGGAGGACTAGCAGAGACCCAGTACTTC. This translates into CASSLGGLAETQYF.

V usage is TRBV12-3 or TRBV12-4 and J usage is TRBJ2-2; D possibly corresponds to TRBD1 (5 bases). CDR3 length: 16 residues. V dropped 8 bases and J dropped 4 bases, with 20 bases sitting between them. The CDR3, as DNA: TGTGCCAGCCACCTCAAGGGGCACCCGAGCACCGGGGAGCTGTTTTTT. This gives the protein CASHLKGHPSTGELFF.

This clonotype has just a few counts. This chain connects TRBV11-2 to TRBJ2-7; TRBD2 is a possible D gene (5 bases). Germline assignment: CDR1 SGHAT and CDR2 FQNNGV. The CDR3 runs to 14 residues. V was pared by 4 bases and J by 5 bases, with 15 bases between. In nucleotides, the CDR3 is TGTGCCAGCAGCTCCCTACGTCCCGGGAACGAGCAGTACTTC. Translated: CASSSLRPGNEQYF.

This clonotype was seen a handful of times. The genes are TRBV6-2 or TRBV6-3 and TRBJ2-3, with D possibly matching TRBD2 (5 bases). The V end was cut by 4 bases, the J end by 1 base, with 12 bases between. Germline V gene data show CDR1 as MNHEY and CDR2 as SVGEGT. CDR3 size: 15 residues. The CDR3 region is CASSWSGLGTDTQYF. In DNA, the CDR3 is TGTGCCAGCAGTTGGTCTGGACTCGGCACAGATACGCAGTATTTT.

As regards this clonotype: One end of the junction is discordant with germline, which a read error may explain. The genes are TRBV11-2 and TRBJ2-7; D remains ambiguous. The CDR3 sequence is 14 residues long. CDR1 is SGHAT, CDR2 FQNNGV, per germline. The CDR3 loop reads CANSLSRASYEQYF. The CDR3 DNA follows: TGCGCCAACAGCTTGTCAAGGGCTTCGTACGAGCAGTACTTC.

This clonotype has just a few counts. V is TRBV7-9 and J is TRBJ2-6, with unresolved D. V lost 11 bases and J lost 2, with 16 bases in between. Germline CDR1 reads SEHNR; CDR2 reads FQNEAQ (reference sequence). This CDR3 has 15 amino acids. The CDR3 DNA is TGTGCCCTTCTGCTGGGGTTCCCTGGGGCCAACGTCCTGACTTTC. Translating gives CALLLGFPGANVLTF. Using reference TRBV7-9 and TRBJ2-6 for the parts outside the CDR3, the full variable domain is DTGVSQNPRHKITKRGQNVTFRCDPISEHNRLYWYRQTLGQGPEFLTYFQNEAQLEKSRLLSDRFSAERPKGSFSTLEIQRTEQGDSAMYLCALLLGFPGANVLTFGAGSRLTVL.